This record concerns one TCR beta chain sequence. This specimen comes from a study of patients and donors after allogeneic stem cell transplantation. Via MiXCR, TCRdb re-called the RT-PCR reads, giving one row per CDR3 protein. Seen here are about 400,000 distinct CDR3 sequences, roughly 17% observed once, and the top ten hold around 7.2%. There are 13 residues in the CDR3. The germline V gene has CDR1 SQVTM and CDR2 ANQGSEA. The V gene end was trimmed by 7 bases and the J gene end by 2 bases; junction bases not matched to a gene: 5. The sequencing input was blood, either unsorted or a sorted T cell fraction (not recorded which). The receptor was isolated from a human donor who was either an allogeneic HSCT recipient or a stem cell or donor lymphocyte infusion donor (not recorded which). It is not recorded whose cells these are; they may come from a transplant donor. This chain links TRBV29-1 with TRBJ1-5; 7 nucleotides agree with TRBD1. In DNA form, the CDR3 reads TGCAGCGCCAAAACAGGGGGCAATCAGCCCCAGCATTTT. This gives the protein CSAKTGGNQPQHF.